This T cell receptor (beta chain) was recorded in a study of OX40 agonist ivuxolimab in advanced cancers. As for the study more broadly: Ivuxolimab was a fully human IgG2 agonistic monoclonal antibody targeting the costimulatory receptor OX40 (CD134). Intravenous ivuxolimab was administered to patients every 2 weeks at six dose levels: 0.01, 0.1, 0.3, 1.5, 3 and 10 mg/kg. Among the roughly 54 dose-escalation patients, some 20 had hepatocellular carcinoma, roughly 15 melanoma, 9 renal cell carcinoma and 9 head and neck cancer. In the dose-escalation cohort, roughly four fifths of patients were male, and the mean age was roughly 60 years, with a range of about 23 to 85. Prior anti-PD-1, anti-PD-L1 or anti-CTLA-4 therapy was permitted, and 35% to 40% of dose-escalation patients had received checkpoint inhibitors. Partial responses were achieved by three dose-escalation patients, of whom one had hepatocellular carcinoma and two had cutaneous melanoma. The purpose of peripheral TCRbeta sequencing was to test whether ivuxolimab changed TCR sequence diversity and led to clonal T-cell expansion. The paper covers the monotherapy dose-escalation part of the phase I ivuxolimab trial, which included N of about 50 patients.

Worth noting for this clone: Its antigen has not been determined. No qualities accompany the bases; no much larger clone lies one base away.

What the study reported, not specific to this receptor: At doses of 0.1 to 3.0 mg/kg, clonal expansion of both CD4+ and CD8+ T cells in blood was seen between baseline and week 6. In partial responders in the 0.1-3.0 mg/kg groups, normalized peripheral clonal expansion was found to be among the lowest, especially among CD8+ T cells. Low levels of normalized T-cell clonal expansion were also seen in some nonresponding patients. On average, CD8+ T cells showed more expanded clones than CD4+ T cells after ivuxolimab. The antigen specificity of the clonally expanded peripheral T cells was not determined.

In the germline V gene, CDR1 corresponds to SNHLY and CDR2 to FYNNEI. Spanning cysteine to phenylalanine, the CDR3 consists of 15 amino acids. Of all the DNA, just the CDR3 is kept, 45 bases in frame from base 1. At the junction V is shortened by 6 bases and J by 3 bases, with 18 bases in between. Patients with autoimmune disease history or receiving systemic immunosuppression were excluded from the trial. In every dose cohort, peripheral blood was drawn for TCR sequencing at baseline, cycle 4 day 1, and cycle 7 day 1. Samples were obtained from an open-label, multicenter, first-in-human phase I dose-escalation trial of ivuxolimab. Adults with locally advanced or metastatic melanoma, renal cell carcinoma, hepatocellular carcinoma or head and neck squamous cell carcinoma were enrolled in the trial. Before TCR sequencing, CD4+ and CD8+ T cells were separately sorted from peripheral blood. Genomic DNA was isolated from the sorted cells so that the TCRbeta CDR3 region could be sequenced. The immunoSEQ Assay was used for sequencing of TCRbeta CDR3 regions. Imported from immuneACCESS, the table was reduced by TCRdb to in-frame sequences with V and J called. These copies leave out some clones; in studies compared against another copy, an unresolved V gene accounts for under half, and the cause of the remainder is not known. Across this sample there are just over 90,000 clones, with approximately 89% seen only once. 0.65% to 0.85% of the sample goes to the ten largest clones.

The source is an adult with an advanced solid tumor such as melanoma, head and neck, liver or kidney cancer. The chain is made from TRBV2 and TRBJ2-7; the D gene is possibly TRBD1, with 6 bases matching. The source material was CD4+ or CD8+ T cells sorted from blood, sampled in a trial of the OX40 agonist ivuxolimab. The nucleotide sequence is TGTGCCAGCAGCAAACAGCCGGGACAATACTACGAGCAGTACTTC. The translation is CASSKQPGQYYEQYF.